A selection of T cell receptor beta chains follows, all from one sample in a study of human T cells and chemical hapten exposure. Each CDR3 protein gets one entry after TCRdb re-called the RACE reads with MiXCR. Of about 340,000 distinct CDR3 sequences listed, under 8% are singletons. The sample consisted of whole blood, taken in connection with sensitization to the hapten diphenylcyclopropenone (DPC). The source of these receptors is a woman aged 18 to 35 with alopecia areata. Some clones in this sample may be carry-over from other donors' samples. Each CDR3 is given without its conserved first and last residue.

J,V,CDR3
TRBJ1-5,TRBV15,ATSRGTAMDYQPQH
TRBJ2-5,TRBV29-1,SVERTSQETQY
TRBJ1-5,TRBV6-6,ASSALSDRGVQPQH
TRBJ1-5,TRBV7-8,ASSSIGQGVNQPQH
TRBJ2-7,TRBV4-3,ASSQDRGTTYEQY
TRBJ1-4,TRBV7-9,ASSSIGQGGDEKLF
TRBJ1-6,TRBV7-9,ASSLEGGIASPLH
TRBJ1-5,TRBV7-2,ASSLERGNQPQH
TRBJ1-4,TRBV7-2,ASSLYGKGLF
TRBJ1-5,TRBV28,ASSLGGRVGQPQH
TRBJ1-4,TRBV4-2,ASSRTAIQDEKLF
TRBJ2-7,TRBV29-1,SVLGTYEQY
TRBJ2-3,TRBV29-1,SVPGLTTDTQY
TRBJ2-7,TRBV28,ASSFAGGRVYEQY
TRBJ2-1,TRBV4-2,ASSQENSGGGYNEQF
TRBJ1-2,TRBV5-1,ASTPGGDEGYT
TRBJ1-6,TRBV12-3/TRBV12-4,ASGFGVNNSPLH
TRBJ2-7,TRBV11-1,ASSLSANGDLEQY
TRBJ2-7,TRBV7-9,ASSLEYSELPYEQY
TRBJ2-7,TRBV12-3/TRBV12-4,ASSLLAGEYEQY
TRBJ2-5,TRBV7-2,ASSLASFRGQAKKETQY
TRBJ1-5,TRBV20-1,SARDPQQPQH
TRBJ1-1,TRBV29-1,SVEEERRVRAF
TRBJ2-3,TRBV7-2,ASSTTGSTDTQY
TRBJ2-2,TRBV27,ASRDRVGFGELF
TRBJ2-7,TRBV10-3,AIRTGGEKNEQY
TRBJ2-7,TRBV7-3,DSSPGTGRDSYEQY
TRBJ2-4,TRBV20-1,SARDEVLAKNIQY
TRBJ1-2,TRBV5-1,ASSLAEGEGNYGYT
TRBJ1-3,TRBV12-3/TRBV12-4,ASSLSQGNTIY
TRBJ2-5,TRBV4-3,ASSQSRRLETQY
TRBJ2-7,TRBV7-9,ASGVGVSYEQY